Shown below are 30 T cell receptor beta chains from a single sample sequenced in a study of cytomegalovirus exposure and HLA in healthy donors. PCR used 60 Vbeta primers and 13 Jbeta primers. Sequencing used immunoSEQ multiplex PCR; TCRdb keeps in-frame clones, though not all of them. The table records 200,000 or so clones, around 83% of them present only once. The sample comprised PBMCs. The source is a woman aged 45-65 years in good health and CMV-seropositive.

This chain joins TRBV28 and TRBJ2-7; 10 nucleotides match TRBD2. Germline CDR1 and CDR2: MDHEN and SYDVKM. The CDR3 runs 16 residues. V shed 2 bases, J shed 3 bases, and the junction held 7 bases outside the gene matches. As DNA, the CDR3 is TGTGCCAGCAGTTTAGGATATAGCGGGGGGCACTACGAGCAGTACTTC. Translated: CASSLGYSGGHYEQYF.

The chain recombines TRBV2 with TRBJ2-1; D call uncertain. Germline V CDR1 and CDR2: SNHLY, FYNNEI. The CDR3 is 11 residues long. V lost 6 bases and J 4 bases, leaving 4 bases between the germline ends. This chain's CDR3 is CASSSYNEQFF. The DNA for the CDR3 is TGTGCCAGCAGCAGTTACAATGAGCAGTTCTTC.

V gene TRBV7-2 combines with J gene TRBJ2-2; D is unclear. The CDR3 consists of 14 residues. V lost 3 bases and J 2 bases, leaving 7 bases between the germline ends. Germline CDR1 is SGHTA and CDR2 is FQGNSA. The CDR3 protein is CASSFTYNTGELFF. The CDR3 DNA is TGTGCCAGCAGCTTTACATATAACACCGGGGAGCTGTTTTTT. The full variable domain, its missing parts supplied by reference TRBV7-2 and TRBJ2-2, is GAGVSQSPSNKVTEKGKDVELRCDPISGHTALYWYRQSLGQGLEFLIYFQGNSAPDKSGLPSDRFSAERTGGSVSTLTIQRTQQEDSAVYLCASSFTYNTGELFFGEGSRLTVL.

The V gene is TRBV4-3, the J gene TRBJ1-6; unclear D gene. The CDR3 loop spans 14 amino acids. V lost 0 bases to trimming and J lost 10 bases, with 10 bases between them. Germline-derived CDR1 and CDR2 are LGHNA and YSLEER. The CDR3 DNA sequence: TGCGCCAGCAGCCAAGAAAATACGGTGTCACCCCTCCACTTT. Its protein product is CASSQENTVSPLHF.

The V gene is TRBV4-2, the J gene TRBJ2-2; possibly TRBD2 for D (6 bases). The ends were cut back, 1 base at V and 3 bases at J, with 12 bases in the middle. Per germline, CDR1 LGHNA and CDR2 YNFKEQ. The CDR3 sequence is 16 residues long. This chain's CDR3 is CASSQAGEADTGELFF. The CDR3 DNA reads TGTGCCAGCAGCCAAGCCGGGGAGGCGGACACCGGGGAGCTGTTTTTT.

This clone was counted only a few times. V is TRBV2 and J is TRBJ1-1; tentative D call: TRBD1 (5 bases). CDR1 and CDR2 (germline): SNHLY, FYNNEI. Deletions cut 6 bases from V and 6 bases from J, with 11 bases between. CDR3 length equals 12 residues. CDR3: CASREGSPEAFF. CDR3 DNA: TGTGCCAGCAGGGAGGGGTCCCCTGAAGCTTTCTTT.

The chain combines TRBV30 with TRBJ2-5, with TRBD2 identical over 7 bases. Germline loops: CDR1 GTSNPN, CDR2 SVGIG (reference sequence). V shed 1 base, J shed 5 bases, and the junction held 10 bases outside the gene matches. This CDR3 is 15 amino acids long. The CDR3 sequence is CAWSDGGRAAETQYF. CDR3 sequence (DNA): TGTGCCTGGAGTGATGGTGGGAGGGCCGCGGAGACCCAGTACTTC.

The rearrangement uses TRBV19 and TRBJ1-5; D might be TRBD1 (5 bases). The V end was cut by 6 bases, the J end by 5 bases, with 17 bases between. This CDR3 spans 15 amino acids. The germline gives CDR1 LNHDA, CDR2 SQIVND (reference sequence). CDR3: CASSPTAKGDQPQHF. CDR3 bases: TGTGCCAGTAGCCCGACAGCTAAAGGGGATCAGCCCCAGCATTTT.

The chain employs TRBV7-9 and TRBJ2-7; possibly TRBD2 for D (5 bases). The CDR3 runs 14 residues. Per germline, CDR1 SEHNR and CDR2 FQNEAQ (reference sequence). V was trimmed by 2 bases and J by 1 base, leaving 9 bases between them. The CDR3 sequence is CASSLRGGSYEQYF. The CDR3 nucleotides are TGTGCCAGCAGCTTAAGAGGAGGTTCCTACGAGCAGTACTTC.

Written as DNA, the CDR3 is TGTGCCATCAGTGGACCGCAGGGTCCTGGGGCCAACGTCCTGACTTTC. Protein product: CAISGPQGPGANVLTF. The chain uses TRBV10-3 and TRBJ2-6; tentatively, D is TRBD1 (5 bases). The CDR3 has 16 amino acids. Trimming removed 4 bases from V and 2 bases from J, with 12 bases in between. Per the germline V gene, CDR1 is ENHRY and CDR2 is SYGVKD.

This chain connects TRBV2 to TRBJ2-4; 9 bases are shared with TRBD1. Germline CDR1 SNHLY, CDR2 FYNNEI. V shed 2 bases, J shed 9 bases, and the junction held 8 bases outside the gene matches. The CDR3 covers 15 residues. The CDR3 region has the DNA TGTGCCAGCAGTGAAATGGGACAGGGTGGGGGCATTCAGTACTTC. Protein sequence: CASSEMGQGGGIQYF.

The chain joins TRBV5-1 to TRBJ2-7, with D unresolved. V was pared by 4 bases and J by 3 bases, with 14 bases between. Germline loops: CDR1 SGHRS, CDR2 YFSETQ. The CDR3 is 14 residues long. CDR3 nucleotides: TGCGCCAGCAGCCATGGTGAGGTTATCTACGAGCAGTACTTC. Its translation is CASSHGEVIYEQYF.

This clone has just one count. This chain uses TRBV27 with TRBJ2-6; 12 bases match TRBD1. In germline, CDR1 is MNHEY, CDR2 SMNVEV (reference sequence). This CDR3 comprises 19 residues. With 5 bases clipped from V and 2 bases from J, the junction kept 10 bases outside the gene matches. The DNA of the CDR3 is TGTGCCAGCAGTACCCGAACCGGGACAGGGGGCCCTGGGGCCAACGTCCTGACTTTC. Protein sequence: CASSTRTGTGGPGANVLTF.

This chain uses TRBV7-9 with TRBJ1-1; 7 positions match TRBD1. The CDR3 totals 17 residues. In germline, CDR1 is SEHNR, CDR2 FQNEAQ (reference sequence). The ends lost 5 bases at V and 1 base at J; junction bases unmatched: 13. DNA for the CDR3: TGTGCCAGCAGCGCCGCGGGGACAGAAAATTGGAACACTGAAGCTTTCTTT. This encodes CASSAAGTENWNTEAFF.

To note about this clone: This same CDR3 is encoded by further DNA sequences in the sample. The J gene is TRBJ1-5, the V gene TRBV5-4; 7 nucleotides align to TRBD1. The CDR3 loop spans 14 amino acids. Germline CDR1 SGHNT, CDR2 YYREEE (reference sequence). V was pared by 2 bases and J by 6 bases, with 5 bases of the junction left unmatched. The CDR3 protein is CASSFDRESQPQHF. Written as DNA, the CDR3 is TGTGCCAGCAGCTTCGACAGGGAGTCTCAGCCCCAGCATTTT.

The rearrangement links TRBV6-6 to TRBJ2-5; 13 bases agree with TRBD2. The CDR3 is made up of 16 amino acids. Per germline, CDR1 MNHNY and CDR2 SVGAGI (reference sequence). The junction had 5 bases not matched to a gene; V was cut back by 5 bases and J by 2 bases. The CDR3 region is CASSPWGLAGQETQYF. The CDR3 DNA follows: TGTGCCAGCAGTCCTTGGGGACTAGCGGGACAAGAGACCCAGTACTTC.

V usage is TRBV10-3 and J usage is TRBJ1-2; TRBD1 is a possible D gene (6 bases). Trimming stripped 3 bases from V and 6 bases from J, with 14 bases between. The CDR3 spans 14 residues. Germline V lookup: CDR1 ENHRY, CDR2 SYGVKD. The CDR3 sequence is CAISDRGLQNGYTF. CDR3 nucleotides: TGTGCCATCAGTGACAGGGGCCTCCAGAATGGCTACACCTTC.

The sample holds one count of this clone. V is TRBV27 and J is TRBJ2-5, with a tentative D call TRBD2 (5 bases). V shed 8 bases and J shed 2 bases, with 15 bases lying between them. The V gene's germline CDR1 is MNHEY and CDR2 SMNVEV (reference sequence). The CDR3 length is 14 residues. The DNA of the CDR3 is TGTGCCAGCTCCAAAGGATGGGAGCAAGAGACCCAGTACTTC. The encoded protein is CASSKGWEQETQYF.

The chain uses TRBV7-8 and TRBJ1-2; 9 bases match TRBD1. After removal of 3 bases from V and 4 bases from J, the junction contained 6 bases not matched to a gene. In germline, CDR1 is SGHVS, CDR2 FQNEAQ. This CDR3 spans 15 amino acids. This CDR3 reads CASSFGTGIGYGYTF. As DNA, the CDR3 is TGTGCCAGCAGCTTTGGGACAGGGATCGGCTATGGCTACACCTTC.

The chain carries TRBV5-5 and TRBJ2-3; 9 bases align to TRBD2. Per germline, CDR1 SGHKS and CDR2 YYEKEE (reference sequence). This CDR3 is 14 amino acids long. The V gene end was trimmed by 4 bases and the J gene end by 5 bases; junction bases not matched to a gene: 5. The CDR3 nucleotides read TGTGCCAGCAGCCAGGGACTAGCCATAGATACGCAGTATTTT. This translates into CASSQGLAIDTQYF.

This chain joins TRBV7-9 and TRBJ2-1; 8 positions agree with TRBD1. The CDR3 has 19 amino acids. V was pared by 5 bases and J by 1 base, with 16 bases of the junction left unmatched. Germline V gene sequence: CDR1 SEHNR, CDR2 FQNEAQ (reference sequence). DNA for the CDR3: TGTGCCAGCAGCGGGTTTTGGACAGGGAACCAAATTTCCTACAATGAGCAGTTCTTC. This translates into CASSGFWTGNQISYNEQFF.

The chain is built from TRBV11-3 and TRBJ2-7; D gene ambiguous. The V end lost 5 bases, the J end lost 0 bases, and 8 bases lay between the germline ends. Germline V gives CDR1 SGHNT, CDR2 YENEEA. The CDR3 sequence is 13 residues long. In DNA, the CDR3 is TGTGCCAGCAGCGGGCCCAACTCCTACGAGCAGTACTTC. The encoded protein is CASSGPNSYEQYF.

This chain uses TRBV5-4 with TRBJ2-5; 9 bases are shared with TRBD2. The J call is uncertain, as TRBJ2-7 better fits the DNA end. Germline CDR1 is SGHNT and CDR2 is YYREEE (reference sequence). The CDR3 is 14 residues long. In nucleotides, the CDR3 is TGTGCCAGCAGGTCAGCGGGGGGCACCTACGAGCAGTACTTC. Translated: CASRSAGGTYEQYF.

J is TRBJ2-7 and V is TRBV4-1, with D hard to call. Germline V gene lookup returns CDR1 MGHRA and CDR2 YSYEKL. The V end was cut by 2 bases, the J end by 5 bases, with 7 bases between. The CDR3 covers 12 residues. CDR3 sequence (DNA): TGCGCCAGCAGCCAACCGTATGACGAGCAGTACTTC. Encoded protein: CASSQPYDEQYF.

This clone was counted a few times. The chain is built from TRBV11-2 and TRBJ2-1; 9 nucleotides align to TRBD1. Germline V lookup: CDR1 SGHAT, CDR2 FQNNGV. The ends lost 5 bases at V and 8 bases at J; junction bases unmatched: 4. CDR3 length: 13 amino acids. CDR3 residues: CASSPTGGDEQFF. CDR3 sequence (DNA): TGTGCCAGCAGCCCTACAGGGGGCGATGAGCAGTTCTTC.

The CDR3 loop reads CASRRTGVLGYTF. In DNA, the CDR3 is TGTGCCAGCAGACGGACAGGGGTGTTGGGCTACACCTTC. The gene calls are TRBV28 and TRBJ1-2, with 9 positions matching TRBD1. The J segment lost 8 bases and the V segment lost 6 bases, leaving 7 bases of the junction unmatched. CDR3 length: 13 residues. Germline values: CDR1 MDHEN, CDR2 SYDVKM.

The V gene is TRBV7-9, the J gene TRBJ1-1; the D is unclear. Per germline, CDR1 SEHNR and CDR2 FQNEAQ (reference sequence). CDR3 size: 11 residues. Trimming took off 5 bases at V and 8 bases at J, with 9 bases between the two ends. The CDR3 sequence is CASSPLREAFF. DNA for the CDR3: TGTGCCAGCAGCCCACTTCGCGAAGCTTTCTTT.

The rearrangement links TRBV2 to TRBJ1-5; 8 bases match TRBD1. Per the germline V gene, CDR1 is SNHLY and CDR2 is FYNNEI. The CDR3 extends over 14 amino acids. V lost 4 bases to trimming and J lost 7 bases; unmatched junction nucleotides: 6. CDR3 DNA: TGTGCCAGCAGTGGGACAGGGCGGAAGCAGCCCCAGCATTTT. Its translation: CASSGTGRKQPQHF.

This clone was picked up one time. The CDR3 nucleotides read TGTGCCATCAGTGAGGGGAGGGGCGGCAATCAGCCCCAGCATTTT. This codes for CAISEGRGGNQPQHF. The chain employs TRBV10-3 and TRBJ1-5; D perhaps matches TRBD1 (5 bases). The CDR3 is made up of 15 amino acids. The germline CDR1 and CDR2 sequences are ENHRY and SYGVKD. Trimming took off 2 bases at V and 2 bases at J, with 10 bases between the two ends.

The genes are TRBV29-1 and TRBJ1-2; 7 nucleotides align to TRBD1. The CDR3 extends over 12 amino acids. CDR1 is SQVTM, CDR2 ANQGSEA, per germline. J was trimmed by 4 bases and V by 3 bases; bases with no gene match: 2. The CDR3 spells CSVDGDSYGYTF. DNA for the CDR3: TGCAGCGTTGATGGGGACAGCTATGGCTACACCTTC.